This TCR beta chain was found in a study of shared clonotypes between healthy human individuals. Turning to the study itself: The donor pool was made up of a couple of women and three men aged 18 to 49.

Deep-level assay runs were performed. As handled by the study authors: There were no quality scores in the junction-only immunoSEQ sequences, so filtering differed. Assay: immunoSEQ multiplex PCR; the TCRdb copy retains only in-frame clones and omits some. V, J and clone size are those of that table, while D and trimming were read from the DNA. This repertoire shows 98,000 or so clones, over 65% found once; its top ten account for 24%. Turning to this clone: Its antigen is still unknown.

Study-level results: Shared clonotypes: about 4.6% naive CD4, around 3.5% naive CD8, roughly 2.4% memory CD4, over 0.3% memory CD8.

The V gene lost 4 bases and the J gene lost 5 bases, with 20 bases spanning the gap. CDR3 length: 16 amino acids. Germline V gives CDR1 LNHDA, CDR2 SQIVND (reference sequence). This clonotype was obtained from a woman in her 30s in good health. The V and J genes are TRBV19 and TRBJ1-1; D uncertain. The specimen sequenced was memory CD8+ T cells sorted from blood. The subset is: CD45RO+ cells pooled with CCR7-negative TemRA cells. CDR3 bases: TGTGCCAGTAGTAAACCAGACGGGGTGCCAAGAACTGAAGCTTTCTTT. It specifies CASSKPDGVPRTEAFF.